A single TCR beta chain is shown here with its context. This specimen belongs to a study of blood T cell repertoires in COVID-19. The data were produced by immunoSEQ multiplex PCR, yet TCRdb's version contains in-frame clones alone and is incomplete. Of about 200,000 clones listed, approximately 87% are singletons. The CDR3 contains 17 residues. Germline-derived CDR1 and CDR2 are SNHLY and FYNNEI. After removal of 6 bases from V and 3 bases from J, the junction contained 9 bases not matched to a gene. The TCR was taken from a man between 60 and 75 years old who had recovered from COVID-19. What was sequenced was peripheral blood. The V and J genes are TRBV2 and TRBJ2-2, with 11 bases matching TRBD2. The DNA for the CDR3 is TGTGCCAGCAGAGGCCTAGCGGGGGGCTCCCACACCGGGGAGCTGTTTTTT. Its translation is CASRGLAGGSHTGELFF.